A single T cell receptor beta chain is shown here with its context. What this receptor recognizes is not known. No clone much larger than this one lies a single base away; base qualities are absent. The library relied on PCR. TCRdb names Illumina HiSeq 2500 as the instrument used. Molecular barcoding was employed in the preparation of TCR libraries, with unique molecular identifiers being used to normalize TCRbeta repertoire quantification. TCRdb cleaned the public reads at Q25 with fastp, built clones with MiXCR and kept in-frame beta chains. Duplicate CDR3 protein sequences are folded into a single record with the most common DNA and genes. In all, the sample holds hundreds of thousands of distinct CDR3 sequences, and roughly 17% of those were seen once. The top ten constitute around 0.96% of the sample. These data come from a study of T-cell reconstitution after alpha-beta-depleted transplantation in children (dated by TCRdb to about 2016). Study-wide context: Using TCR repertoire profiling, the study quantitatively followed how T-cell immune reconstitution unfolded in children after TCRalphabeta/CD19-depleted allogeneic hematopoietic cell transplantation.

Reading the germline V gene (reference sequence) gives CDR1 SEHNR and CDR2 FQNEAQ. The germline V and J ends show losses of 6 bases and 5 bases respectively, and no gene match explains 7 bases of the junction. The CDR3 measures 15 amino acids from cysteine to phenylalanine. The DNA shown is the 45-base CDR3, in frame from base 1. Recombination connected TRBV7-9 to TRBJ2-1; the junction holds 10 bases that match TRBD2. The sequences come from PBMCs from the stem cell graft donor, collected from the stem cell graft. The source of this sequence is a human donor who donated a stem cell graft to a child with acute myeloid leukemia. The CDR3 region has the sequence CASSETSGADNEQFF. In nucleotide form, the sequence is TGTGCCAGCAGTGAAACTAGCGGGGCGGACAATGAGCAGTTCTTC.